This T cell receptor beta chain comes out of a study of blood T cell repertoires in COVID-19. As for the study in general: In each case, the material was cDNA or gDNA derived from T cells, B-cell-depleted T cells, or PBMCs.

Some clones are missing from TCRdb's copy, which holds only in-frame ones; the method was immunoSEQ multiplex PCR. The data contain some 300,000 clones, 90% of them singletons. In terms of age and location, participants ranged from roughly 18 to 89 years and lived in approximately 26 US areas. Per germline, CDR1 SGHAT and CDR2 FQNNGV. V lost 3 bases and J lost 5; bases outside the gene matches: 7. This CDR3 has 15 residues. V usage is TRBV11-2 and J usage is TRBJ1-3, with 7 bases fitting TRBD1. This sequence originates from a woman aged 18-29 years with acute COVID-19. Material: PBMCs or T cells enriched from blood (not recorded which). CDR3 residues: CASSFSDRARNTIYF. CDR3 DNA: TGTGCCAGCAGCTTCTCCGACAGGGCGAGAAACACCATATATTTT.